This T cell receptor beta chain is drawn from a study of shared clonotypes between healthy human individuals. Study-wide results and caveats: A limitation of the genetic and exposure-history diversity represented arose from few donors.

The CDR3 is made up of 15 amino acids. Germline loops: CDR1 MDHEN, CDR2 SYDVKM. Trimming at V came to 3 bases and at J to 5 bases, leaving 9 bases not matched to a gene. The naive CD8 fraction comprised CD45RO-negative cells positively selected for CCR7 and excluded terminally differentiated effector memory CD45RA+ cells. Notes on this clone: Antigen specificity is unknown.

Over several immunoSEQ plates, each subset's genomic DNA was distributed in even portions. The repertoire was sequenced with immunoSEQ multiplex PCR; TCRdb's copy has only in-frame clones and lacks some. The repertoire holds about 2 million clones, with 85% to 95% as singletons. The receptor's source is a man aged 18 to 29 in good health. Input material: naive CD8+ T cells sorted from blood. J is TRBJ2-7 and V is TRBV28, with 8 nucleotides matching TRBD1. This CDR3 reads CASSFQGAGYDEQYF. As DNA, the CDR3 is TGTGCCAGCAGTTTTCAGGGGGCAGGGTACGACGAGCAGTACTTC.